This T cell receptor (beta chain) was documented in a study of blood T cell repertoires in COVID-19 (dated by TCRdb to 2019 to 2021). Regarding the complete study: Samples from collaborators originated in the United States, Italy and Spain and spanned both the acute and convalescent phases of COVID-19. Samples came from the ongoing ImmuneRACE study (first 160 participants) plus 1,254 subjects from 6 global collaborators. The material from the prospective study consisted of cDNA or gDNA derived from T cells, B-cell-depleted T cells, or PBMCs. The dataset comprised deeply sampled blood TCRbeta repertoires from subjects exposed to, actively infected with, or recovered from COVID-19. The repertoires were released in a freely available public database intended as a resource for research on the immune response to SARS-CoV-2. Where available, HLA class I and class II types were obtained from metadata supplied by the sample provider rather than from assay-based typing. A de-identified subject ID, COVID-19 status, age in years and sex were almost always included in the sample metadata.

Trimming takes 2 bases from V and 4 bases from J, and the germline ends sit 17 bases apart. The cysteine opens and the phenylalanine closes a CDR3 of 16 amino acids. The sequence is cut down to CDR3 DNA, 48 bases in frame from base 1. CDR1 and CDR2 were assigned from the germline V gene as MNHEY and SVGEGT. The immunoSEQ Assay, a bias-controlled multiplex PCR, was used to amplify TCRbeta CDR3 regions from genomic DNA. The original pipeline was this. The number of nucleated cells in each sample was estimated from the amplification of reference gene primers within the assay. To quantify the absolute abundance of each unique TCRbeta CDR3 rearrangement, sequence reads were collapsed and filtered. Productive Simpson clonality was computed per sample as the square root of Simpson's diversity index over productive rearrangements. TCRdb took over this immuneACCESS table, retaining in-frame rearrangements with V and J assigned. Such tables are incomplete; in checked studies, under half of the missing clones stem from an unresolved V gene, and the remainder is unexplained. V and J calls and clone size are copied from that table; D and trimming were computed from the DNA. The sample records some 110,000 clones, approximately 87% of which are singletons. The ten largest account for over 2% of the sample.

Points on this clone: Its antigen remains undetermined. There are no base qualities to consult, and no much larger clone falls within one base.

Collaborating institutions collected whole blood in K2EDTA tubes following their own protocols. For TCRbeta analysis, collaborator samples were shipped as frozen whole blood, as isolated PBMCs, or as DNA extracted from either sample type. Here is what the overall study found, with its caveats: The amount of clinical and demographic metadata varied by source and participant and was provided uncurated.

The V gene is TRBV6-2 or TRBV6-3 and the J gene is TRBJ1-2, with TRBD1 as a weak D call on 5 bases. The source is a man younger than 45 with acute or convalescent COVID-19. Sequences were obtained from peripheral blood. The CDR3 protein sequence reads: CASSYGWRGLSYGYTF. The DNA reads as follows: TGTGCCAGCAGTTACGGATGGAGGGGATTAAGCTATGGCTACACCTTC.